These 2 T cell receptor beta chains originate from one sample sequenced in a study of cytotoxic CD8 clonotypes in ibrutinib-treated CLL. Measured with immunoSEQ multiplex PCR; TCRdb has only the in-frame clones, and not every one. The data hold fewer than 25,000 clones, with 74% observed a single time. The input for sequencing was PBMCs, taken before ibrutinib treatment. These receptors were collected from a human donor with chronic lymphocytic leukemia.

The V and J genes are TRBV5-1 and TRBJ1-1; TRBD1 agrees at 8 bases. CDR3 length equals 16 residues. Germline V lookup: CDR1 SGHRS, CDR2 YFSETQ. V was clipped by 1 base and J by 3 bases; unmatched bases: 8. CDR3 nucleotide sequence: TGCGCCAGCAGCTTGATAGTTACAGGGGGATACACTGAAGCTTTCTTT. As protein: CASSLIVTGGYTEAFF.

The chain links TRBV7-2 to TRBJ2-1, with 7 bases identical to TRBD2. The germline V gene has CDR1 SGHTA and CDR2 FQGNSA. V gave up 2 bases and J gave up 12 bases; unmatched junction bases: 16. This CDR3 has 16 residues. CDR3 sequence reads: CASSLRGAGASDWQFF. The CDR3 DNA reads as TGTGCCAGCAGCTTAAGAGGCGCGGGAGCGTCGGATTGGCAGTTCTTC.